The 30 T cell receptor beta chains reported below all come from one sample, sequenced in a study of blood T cell repertoires in COVID-19. Libraries were prepared by immunoSEQ multiplex PCR; TCRdb keeps only in-frame clonotypes and omits some of them. Here the sample spans about 270,000 clones, approximately 89% being singletons. The sequenced sample consisted of PBMCs or T cells enriched from blood (not recorded which). The receptor set was obtained from a woman aged 35 to 49 with acute COVID-19.

The gene calls are TRBV5-1 and TRBJ2-7; 9 bases align to TRBD1. After removal of 4 bases from V and 0 bases from J, the junction contained 5 bases not matched to a gene. The CDR3 extends over 15 amino acids. CDR1 SGHRS and CDR2 YFSETQ come from the germline V gene. This CDR3 reads CASSLQGASSYEQYV. The CDR3 DNA is TGCGCCAGCAGCCTACAGGGGGCAAGCTCCTACGAGCAGTACGTC.

This clone has just one count. V usage is TRBV4-1 and J usage is TRBJ2-7; 8 bases are shared with TRBD1. Germline V lookup: CDR1 MGHRA, CDR2 YSYEKL. The junction had 5 bases not matched to a gene; V was cut back by 1 base and J by 6 bases. There are 14 residues in the CDR3. The CDR3 sequence: CASSQGQGSGEQYF. The CDR3 nucleotides are TGCGCCAGCAGCCAAGGACAGGGGAGTGGCGAGCAGTACTTC.

V is TRBV5-6 and J is TRBJ2-7, with a weak D call TRBD2 (6 bases). This CDR3 has 16 residues. Per germline, CDR1 SGHDT and CDR2 YYEEEE. V lost 0 bases and J lost 4, with 17 bases in between. The CDR3 DNA reads as TGTGCCAGCAGCTTGGCCGGGGGAGCGGGTTATTACGAGCAGTACGTC. Its protein product is CASSLAGGAGYYEQYV.

V usage is TRBV27 and J usage is TRBJ2-3; 7 bases map to TRBD2. The V and J ends lost 5 bases and 0 bases, in that order; junction bases with no gene match: 11. Per germline, CDR1 MNHEY and CDR2 SMNVEV (reference sequence). This CDR3 has 17 amino acids. The CDR3 sequence: CASSQKMTSKSTDTQYF. The DNA for the CDR3 is TGTGCCAGCAGTCAAAAAATGACTAGCAAAAGCACAGATACGCAGTATTTT.

This rearrangement joins TRBV30 to TRBJ2-1, with a tentative D call TRBD2 (5 bases). The CDR3 sequence is 16 residues long. The germline gives CDR1 GTSNPN, CDR2 SVGIG (reference sequence). Trimming removed 3 bases at V and 2 bases at J, with 17 bases between. In nucleotides, the CDR3 is TGTGCCTGGAGGGGATTAGTCCGGGAAGCCTACAATGAGCAGTTCTTC. Protein: CAWRGLVREAYNEQFF.

DNA for the CDR3: TGTGCCAGCAGTTTACCTAGCTCCTACAATGAGCAGTTCTTC. It translates to CASSLPSSYNEQFF. V gene TRBV28 combines with J gene TRBJ2-1; D call uncertain. This CDR3 is built from 14 residues. Germline V gives CDR1 MDHEN, CDR2 SYDVKM. The ends were cut back, 2 bases at V and 0 bases at J, with 5 bases in the middle.

The chain couples TRBV27 to TRBJ2-7; the D gene is possibly TRBD1 (5 bases). Per the germline V gene, CDR1 is MNHEY and CDR2 is SMNVEV (reference sequence). The V gene lost 2 bases and the J gene lost 0 bases, with 5 bases spanning the gap. This CDR3 is built from 13 residues. CDR3 sequence reads: CASSLRGSYEQYV. Here the CDR3 DNA reads TGTGCCAGCAGTTTAAGGGGCTCCTACGAGCAGTACGTC.

This chain uses TRBV6-1 with TRBJ2-7; tentative D call: TRBD2 (5 bases). V dropped 2 bases and J dropped 6 bases, with 17 bases sitting between them. CDR1 and CDR2 (germline): MNHNS, SASEGT. This CDR3 is built from 15 residues. In nucleotides, the CDR3 is TGTGCCAGCAGTGAAATCGGGGTAGGACGGTCCGAGCAGTACTTC. It translates to CASSEIGVGRSEQYF.

This clone was detected only a few times. V gene TRBV6-5 combines with J gene TRBJ2-1; 10 bases fit TRBD1. The CDR3 extends over 14 amino acids. The V gene's germline CDR1 is MNHEY and CDR2 SVGAGI. V lost 6 bases, J lost 9 bases, and 8 bases stayed unmatched. CDR3 nucleotide sequence: TGTGCCAGCAGGAGGGACAGGGGTGTGGTTGAGCAGTTCTTC. Protein sequence: CASRRDRGVVEQFF.

The chain combines TRBV2 with TRBJ2-5; TRBD2 agrees at 10 bases. The CDR3 has 15 residues. V was clipped by 7 bases and J by 3 bases; unmatched bases: 8. Germline V gives CDR1 SNHLY, CDR2 FYNNEI. CDR3 sequence: CASKYRTSGEETQYF. As DNA, the CDR3 is TGTGCCAGCAAATACAGGACTAGCGGTGAAGAGACCCAGTACTTC.

Notes on this clone: The junction and the germline gene differ at one end; a read error may be behind it. The chain links TRBV5-1 to TRBJ2-7; 8 bases match TRBD1. CDR1 is SGHRS and CDR2 is YFSETQ in the germline V gene. The CDR3 has 13 residues. The CDR3 loop is CASSLDREYEQYF. Written as DNA, the CDR3 is TGCGCCAGCAGTTTGGACAGGGAGTACGAGCAGTACTTC.

The chain employs TRBV28 and TRBJ1-2, with D possibly being TRBD1 (6 bases). The V and J ends lost 2 bases and 6 bases respectively, with 13 bases between them. The germline gives CDR1 MDHEN, CDR2 SYDVKM. This CDR3 has 14 residues. CDR3 DNA: TGTGCCAGCAGTTTAACAGGGTCACCTGATGGCTACACCTTC. It is translated as CASSLTGSPDGYTF.

The chain is built from TRBV29-1 and TRBJ1-1; D is unresolved. CDR1 is SQVTM and CDR2 is ANQGSEA in the germline V gene. Trimming left V 0 bases short and J 0 bases short, with 11 bases between. The length of the CDR3 is 15 residues. DNA of the CDR3: TGCAGCGTTGAAGATCTAGGTACGGTGAACACTGAAGCTTTCTTT. This encodes CSVEDLGTVNTEAFF.

The gene calls are TRBV23-1 and TRBJ1-1, with D maybe TRBD1 (6 bases). TRBV23-1 is classed as an ORF, of uncertain function. This CDR3 has 12 residues. The ends were cut back, 2 bases at V and 11 bases at J, with 12 bases in the middle. CDR3 sequence: CASSQRTEEAFF. CDR3 coding DNA: TGCGCCAGCAGTCAACGGACAGAAGAGGCTTTCTTT.

The chain has TRBV24-1 and TRBJ2-5; perhaps TRBD1 as D (5 bases). Trimming removed 0 bases from V and 5 bases from J, with 18 bases in between. The CDR3 extends over 17 amino acids. Looked up from germline, CDR1 is KGHDR and CDR2 is SFDVKD. CDR3 nucleotide sequence: TGTGCCACCAGTGATTTGAGCCCCGGCAGCCCAGGGGAGACCCAGTACTTC. This codes for CATSDLSPGSPGETQYF.

The chain uses TRBV19 and TRBJ2-1, with 7 nucleotides matching TRBD1. Germline-derived CDR1 and CDR2 are LNHDA and SQIVND (reference sequence). V was pared by 6 bases and J by 5 bases, with 13 bases of the junction left unmatched. The CDR3 contains 16 residues. The CDR3 sequence: CASSKSRDSINNEQFF. The CDR3 bases are TGTGCCAGTAGCAAGAGCCGGGACAGTATTAACAATGAGCAGTTCTTC.

J is TRBJ1-1 and V is TRBV19; the D is unclear. This CDR3 comprises 14 residues. Trimming removed 7 bases at V and 0 bases at J, with 12 bases between. Germline V gives CDR1 LNHDA, CDR2 SQIVND (reference sequence). The CDR3 protein is CASMAIPMNTEAFF. CDR3 nucleotide sequence: TGTGCCAGTATGGCCATACCCATGAACACTGAAGCTTTCTTT.

The chain is built from TRBV19 and TRBJ1-1; D unresolved. Germline V CDR1 and CDR2: LNHDA, SQIVND (reference sequence). CDR3 length equals 13 residues. Trimming took 9 bases from V and 2 from J, leaving 13 bases between them. DNA of the CDR3: TGTGCCAGCCAAGATCGGGGAAACACTGAAGCTTTCTTT. Amino acid sequence: CASQDRGNTEAFF.

The J gene is TRBJ2-1, the V gene TRBV2; the match to TRBD2 covers 9 bases. J lost 5 bases, V lost 7 bases, and 6 bases had no gene match. This CDR3 is built from 14 residues. Germline V gene lookup returns CDR1 SNHLY and CDR2 FYNNEI. The CDR3 reads CASTFPSGNNEQFF. For the CDR3, the DNA is TGTGCCAGCACCTTCCCTAGCGGGAACAATGAGCAGTTCTTC. The complete variable domain, with remaining parts taken from reference TRBV2 and TRBJ2-1, reads EPEVTQTPSHQVTQMGQEVILRCVPISNHLYFYWYRQILGQKVEFLVSFYNNEISEKSEIFDDQFSVERPDGSNFTLKIRSTKLEDSAMYFCASTFPSGNNEQFFGPGTRLTVL.

The V and J genes are TRBV3-1 (or the pseudogene TRBV3-2) and TRBJ2-1; TRBD2 matches at 14 bases. The junction had 8 bases not matched to a gene; V was cut back by 1 base and J by 6 bases. CDR3 length: 18 residues. Germline lookup yields CDR1 LGHDT and CDR2 YNNKEL (reference sequence). In DNA, the CDR3 is TGTGCCAGCAGCCAAGGAGGGGGACTAGCGGGAGTTCTCAATGAGCAGTTCTTC. Translation: CASSQGGGLAGVLNEQFF.

The chain combines TRBV11-2 with TRBJ2-7, with 8 bases identical to TRBD2. This CDR3 spans 18 amino acids. With V trimmed by 2 bases and J by 4 bases, 16 bases remained unmatched. CDR1 and CDR2 from the germline V gene are SGHAT and FQNNGV. The CDR3, as DNA: TGTGCCAGCAGCTTAAAGAGGTCCGGTGTGGCGGGAGGTTACGAGCAGTACTTC. Translating it yields CASSLKRSGVAGGYEQYF.

The chain combines TRBV11-2 with TRBJ2-1; the match to TRBD1 covers 7 bases. Trimming took 5 bases from V and 8 from J; bases not matched to a gene: 9. Germline V lookup: CDR1 SGHAT, CDR2 FQNNGV. The CDR3 runs 14 residues. This CDR3 is CASSPGQVRHEQFF. DNA for the CDR3: TGTGCCAGCAGCCCAGGACAGGTTAGGCATGAGCAGTTCTTC.

The V call is TRBV28, the J call TRBJ1-1; TRBD1 might be the D (6 bases). The ends were cut back, 4 bases at V and 0 bases at J, with 12 bases in the middle. The CDR3 has 15 amino acids. The germline CDR1 and CDR2 sequences are MDHEN and SYDVKM. As DNA, the CDR3 is TGTGCCAGCAGTTCCCCGACAGGATTGAACACTGAAGCTTTCTTT. This sequence encodes CASSSPTGLNTEAFF.

This sequence joins TRBV24-1 and TRBJ2-5; TRBD1 matches at 11 bases. V shed 3 bases, J shed 5 bases, and the junction held 4 bases outside the gene matches. The CDR3 is 15 amino acids. Germline CDR1 KGHDR, CDR2 SFDVKD. The CDR3 sequence: CATSDNGQGAETQYF. CDR3 nucleotides: TGTGCCACCAGTGATAACGGACAGGGGGCTGAGACCCAGTACTTC.

The rearrangement links TRBV24-1 to TRBJ2-5, with D perhaps TRBD1 (6 bases). CDR1 and CDR2 from the germline V gene are KGHDR and SFDVKD. V was cut by 11 bases and J by 1 base, with 16 bases left in between. CDR3 length: 14 residues. CDR3 in amino acids: CAIQDSRIQETQYF. CDR3 nucleotide sequence: TGTGCCATACAGGACAGCCGGATCCAAGAGACCCAGTACTTC.

The V and J genes are TRBV2 and TRBJ1-1, with 7 bases lining up with TRBD1. The CDR3 has 18 residues. The germline V gene encodes CDR1 SNHLY and CDR2 FYNNEI. The J segment lost 3 bases and the V segment lost 1 base, leaving 14 bases of the junction unmatched. CDR3 sequence: CASSEVVVGGYADTEAFF. Here the CDR3 DNA reads TGTGCCAGCAGTGAAGTCGTGGTAGGGGGCTACGCGGACACTGAAGCTTTCTTT.

This chain connects TRBV24-1 to TRBJ2-1; TRBD1 might be the D (6 bases). Trimming took off 2 bases at V and 0 bases at J, with 7 bases between the two ends. There are 15 residues in the CDR3. Looked up from germline, CDR1 is KGHDR and CDR2 is SFDVKD. The CDR3 region has the DNA TGTGCCACCAGTGATTACAGGGCCTCCTACAATGAGCAGTTCTTC. Encoded protein: CATSDYRASYNEQFF.

V gene TRBV28 combines with J gene TRBJ1-4, with D possibly matching TRBD1 (6 bases). Per germline, CDR1 MDHEN and CDR2 SYDVKM. V lost 4 bases, J lost 6 bases, and 9 bases lay in between. The CDR3 length is 13 residues. For the CDR3, the DNA is TGTGCCAGCAGTTCCGCAGGGGATGAAAAACTGTTTTTT. Translating gives CASSSAGDEKLFF.

The J gene is TRBJ1-2, the V gene TRBV3-1 (or the pseudogene TRBV3-2); the D is unclear. The germline gives CDR1 LGHDT, CDR2 YNNKEL (reference sequence). V lost 7 bases to trimming and J lost 13 bases, with 19 bases between them. The CDR3 sequence is 12 residues long. Here the CDR3 DNA reads TGTGCCAGCACCTCTAGTAATGGCCCCACCACCTTC. Its protein is CASTSSNGPTTF.

The gene calls are TRBV15 and TRBJ1-4; 10 bases map to TRBD1. This CDR3 is built from 15 residues. Germline CDR1 LNHNV, CDR2 YYDKDF (reference sequence). J was trimmed by 12 bases and V by 2 bases; bases with no gene match: 9. The CDR3, as DNA: TGTGCCACCAGCAGAACCGGGACAGGGGTTGGGGAACTGTTTTTT. It encodes CATSRTGTGVGELFF.